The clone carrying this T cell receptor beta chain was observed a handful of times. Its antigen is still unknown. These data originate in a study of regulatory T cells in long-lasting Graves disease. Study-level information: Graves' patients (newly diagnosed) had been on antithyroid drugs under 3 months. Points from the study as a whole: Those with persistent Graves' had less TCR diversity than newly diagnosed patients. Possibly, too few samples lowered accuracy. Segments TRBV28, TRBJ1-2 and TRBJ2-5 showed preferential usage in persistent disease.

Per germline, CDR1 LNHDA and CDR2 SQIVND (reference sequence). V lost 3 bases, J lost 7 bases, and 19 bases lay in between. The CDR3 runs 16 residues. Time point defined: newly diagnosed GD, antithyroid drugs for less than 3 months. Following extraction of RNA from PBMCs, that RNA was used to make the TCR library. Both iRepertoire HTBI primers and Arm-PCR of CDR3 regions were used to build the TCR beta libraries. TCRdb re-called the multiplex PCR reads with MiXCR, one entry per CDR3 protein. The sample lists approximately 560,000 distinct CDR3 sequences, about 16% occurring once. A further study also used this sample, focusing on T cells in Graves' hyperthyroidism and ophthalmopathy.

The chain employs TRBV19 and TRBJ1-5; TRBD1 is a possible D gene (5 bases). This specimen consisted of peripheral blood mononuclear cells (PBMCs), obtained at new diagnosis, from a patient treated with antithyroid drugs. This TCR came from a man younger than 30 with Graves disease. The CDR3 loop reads CASSMGFGQGRQPQHF. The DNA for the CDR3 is TGTGCCAGTAGTATGGGTTTTGGGCAGGGACGCCAGCCCCAGCATTTT. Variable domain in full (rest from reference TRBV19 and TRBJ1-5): DGGITQSPKYLFRKEGQNVTLSCEQNLNHDAMYWYRQDPGQGLRLIYYSQIVNDFQKGDIAEGYSVSREKKESFPLTVTSAQKNPTAFYLCASSMGFGQGRQPQHFGDGTRLSIL.